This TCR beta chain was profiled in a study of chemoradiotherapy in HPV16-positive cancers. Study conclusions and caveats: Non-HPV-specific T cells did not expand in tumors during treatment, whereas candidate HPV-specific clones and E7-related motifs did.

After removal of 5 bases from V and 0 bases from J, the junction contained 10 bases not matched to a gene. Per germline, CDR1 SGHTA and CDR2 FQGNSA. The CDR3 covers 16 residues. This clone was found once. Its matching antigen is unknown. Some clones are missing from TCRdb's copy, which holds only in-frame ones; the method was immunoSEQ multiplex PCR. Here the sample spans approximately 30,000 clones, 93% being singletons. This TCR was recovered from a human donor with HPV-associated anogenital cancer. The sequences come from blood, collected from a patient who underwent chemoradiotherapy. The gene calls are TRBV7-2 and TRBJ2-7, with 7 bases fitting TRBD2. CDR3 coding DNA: TGTGCCAGCAGCCGTCTAGCGGCCTCTGTCTCCTACGAGCAGTACTTC. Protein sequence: CASSRLAASVSYEQYF.